The present T cell receptor beta chain was sequenced within a study of identical twins. Findings and limits, study-wide: The conclusions drew on cross-sectional statistical analysis instead of tracking the same donors. Surplus twin overlap in beta out-of-frame sequences was less pronounced.

This clonotype showed up just a few times. The antigen remains unidentified. In germline, CDR1 is SGHAT, CDR2 FQNNGV. The CDR3 consists of 17 residues. V was clipped by 2 bases and J by 0 bases; unmatched bases: 9. One entry per CDR3 protein results from TCRdb running MiXCR on the 5' RACE reads. The top ten hold over 0.5% of the sample, which has around 450,000 distinct CDR3 sequences, approximately 15% seen once. This sample was also put to use in a study of yellow fever vaccine responses in identical twins.

The chain couples TRBV11-2 to TRBJ2-7; 8 positions agree with TRBD1. The specimen sequenced was CD4+ T cells sorted from blood. The TCR comes from a woman between 18 and 30 years old in good health. The CDR3 spells CASSLIKRDRRSYEQYF. CDR3 sequence (DNA): TGTGCCAGCAGCTTAATCAAACGGGACAGGCGCTCCTACGAGCAGTACTTC.